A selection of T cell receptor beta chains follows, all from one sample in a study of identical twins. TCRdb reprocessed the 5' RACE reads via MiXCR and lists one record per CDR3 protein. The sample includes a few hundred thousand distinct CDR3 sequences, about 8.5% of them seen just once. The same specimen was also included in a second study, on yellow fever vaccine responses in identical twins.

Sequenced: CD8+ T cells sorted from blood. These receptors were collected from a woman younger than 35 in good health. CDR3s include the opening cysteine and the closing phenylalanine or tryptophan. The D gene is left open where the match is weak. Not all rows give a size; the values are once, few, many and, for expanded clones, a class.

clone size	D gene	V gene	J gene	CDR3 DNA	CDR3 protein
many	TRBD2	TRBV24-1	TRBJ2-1	TGTGCCACCAGTGATTTGTCAGGCGGGGGGAGTAATGAGCAGTTCTTC	CATSDLSGGGSNEQFF
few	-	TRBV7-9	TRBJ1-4	TGTGCCAGCAGCTTAGTTGGTCAGGGTGGCGAAAAACTGTTTTTT	CASSLVGQGGEKLFF
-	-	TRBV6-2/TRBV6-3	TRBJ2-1	TGTGCCAGCAGTTATGCTCCGGACAAATCGACCTGGGGGGATGAGCAGTTCTTC	CASSYAPDKSTWGDEQFF
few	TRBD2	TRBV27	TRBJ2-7	TGTGCCAGCAAGGGAGGGATAGGCGAGCAGTACTTC	CASKGGIGEQYF
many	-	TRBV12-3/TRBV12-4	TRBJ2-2	TGTGCCAGCAGTTTAGGGGACCCCACCGGGGAGCTGTTTTTT	CASSLGDPTGELFF
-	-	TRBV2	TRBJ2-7	TGTGCCAGCAGTGGACATTCCTACGAGCAGTACTTC	CASSGHSYEQYF
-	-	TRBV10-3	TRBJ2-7	TGTGCCATCAGTGAGTCAGCTTGGTCGGTCTCCTACGAGCAGTACTTC	CAISESAWSVSYEQYF
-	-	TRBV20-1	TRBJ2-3	TGCAGTGCTAGGGCTATTGGACGACTCCAGTTCACAGATACGCAGTATTTT	CSARAIGRLQFTDTQYF
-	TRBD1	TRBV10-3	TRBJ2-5	TGTGCCATCAGTGAGTCGTCCCCGGACAGGGGGCTTATCCAAGAGACCCAGTACTTC	CAISESSPDRGLIQETQYF
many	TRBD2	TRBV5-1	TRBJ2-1	TGCGCCAGCAGCTTGGAGTTGACTAGCGGGAAGAACAATGAGCAGTTCTTC	CASSLELTSGKNNEQFF
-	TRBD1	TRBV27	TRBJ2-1	TGTGCCAGCAGTACCCTCCGGGACAGGGTAACTACGAATGAGCAGTTCTTC	CASSTLRDRVTTNEQFF
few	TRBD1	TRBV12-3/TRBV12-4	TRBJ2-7	TGTGCCAGCAGTTTTTCGGGGACCGGGACAGGGGGGTACGAGCAGTACTTC	CASSFSGTGTGGYEQYF
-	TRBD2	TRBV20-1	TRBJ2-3	TGCAGTGCCCCCTTAGCGGGAGTAGCAGATACGCAGTATTTT	CSAPLAGVADTQYF
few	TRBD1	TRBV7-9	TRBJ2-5	TGTGCCAGCAGCGAAACAGGGGACGAGACCCAGTACTTC	CASSETGDETQYF
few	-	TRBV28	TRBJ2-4	TGTGCCAGCAGTCCCGTCCCGAGAAGGGGGGGGAAAAACATTCAGTACTTC	CASSPVPRRGGKNIQYF
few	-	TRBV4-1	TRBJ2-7	TGCGCCAGCAGCCAAGATCTTCAGCAGTACGAGCAGTACTTC	CASSQDLQQYEQYF
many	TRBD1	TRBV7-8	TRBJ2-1	TGTGCCAGCAGCTTAACCGGACAGGGGATGTACAATGAGCAGTTCTTC	CASSLTGQGMYNEQFF
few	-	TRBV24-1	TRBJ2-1	TGTGCCACCAGTGATTTGCAGGGGGGGAGTACCTACAATGAGCAGTTCTTC	CATSDLQGGSTYNEQFF
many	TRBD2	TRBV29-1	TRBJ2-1	TGCAGCGTCCTAGCGGGTGACTACAATGAGCAGTTCTTC	CSVLAGDYNEQFF
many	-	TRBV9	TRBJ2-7	TGTGCCAGCAGCGTATGGAACGAGCAGTACTTC	CASSVWNEQYF
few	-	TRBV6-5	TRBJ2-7	TGTGCCAGCAGTTCCCGTGGGGGCGAAAGGGCCTACGAGCAGTACTTC	CASSSRGGERAYEQYF
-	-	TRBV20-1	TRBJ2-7	TGCAGTGCTAGAGTCGGAGGTTCTCGCGACGAGCAGTACTTC	CSARVGGSRDEQYF
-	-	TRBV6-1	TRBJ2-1	TGTGCCAGCAGTGAACCCTCCGGGATATCCTACAATGAGCAGTTCTTC	CASSEPSGISYNEQFF
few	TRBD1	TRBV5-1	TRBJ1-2	TGCGCCAGCAGCTTGGGACAGGGGAATGGCTACACCTTC	CASSLGQGNGYTF
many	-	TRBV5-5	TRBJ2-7	TGTGCCAGCAGCTTGTTCTACGAGCAGTACTTC	CASSLFYEQYF
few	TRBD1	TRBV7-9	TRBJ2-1	TGTGCCAGCAGACAGCCGGGACAGGGGGCATACAATGAGCAGTTCTTC	CASRQPGQGAYNEQFF
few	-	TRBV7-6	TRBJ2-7	TGTGCCAGCAGTCCTAGGGAGAGGGGCTCCTACGAGCAGTACTTC	CASSPRERGSYEQYF
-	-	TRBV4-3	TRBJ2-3	TGCGCCAGCAGCCAAGATTTTAGCGTAGGATCAGATACGCAGTATTTT	CASSQDFSVGSDTQYF
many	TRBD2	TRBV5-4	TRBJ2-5	TGTGCCAGCAGCCCCCTGGCGGGGGGGTACCAAGAGACCCAGTACTTC	CASSPLAGGYQETQYF
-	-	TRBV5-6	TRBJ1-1	TGTGCCAGCAGCTTAATAGGGCTCACTGAAGCTTTCTTT	CASSLIGLTEAFF
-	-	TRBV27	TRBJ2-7	TGTGCCAGCAGTTCGACCGGGACCCACGAGCAGTACTTC	CASSSTGTHEQYF
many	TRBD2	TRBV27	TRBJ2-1	TGTGCCAGCAGTCCCCTCGGACTAGCGGGAAACAATGAGCAGTTCTTC	CASSPLGLAGNNEQFF
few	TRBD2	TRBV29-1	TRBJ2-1	TGCAGCTCCCCGGGAGGGGGCTACAATGAGCAGTTCTTC	CSSPGGGYNEQFF
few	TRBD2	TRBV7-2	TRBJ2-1	TGTGCCAGCAGCCCAGCGGGGGCCCACAATGAGCAGTTCTTC	CASSPAGAHNEQFF
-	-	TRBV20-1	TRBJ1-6	TGCAGTGCTAGAGCCCTACAGGGCGGGAGTTCACCCCTCCACTTT	CSARALQGGSSPLHF
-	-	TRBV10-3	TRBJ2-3	TGTGCCATCAGTGAGGAGGGTCAAGATACGCAGTATTTT	CAISEEGQDTQYF
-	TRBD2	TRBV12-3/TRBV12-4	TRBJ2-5	TGTGCCAGCAGTTTATTCACTAGCGGCCAAGAGACCCAGTACTTC	CASSLFTSGQETQYF
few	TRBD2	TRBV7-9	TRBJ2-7	TGTGCCAGCAGCCGACCCACTAGCGGGAGTTACGAGCAGTACTTC	CASSRPTSGSYEQYF
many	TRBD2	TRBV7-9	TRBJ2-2	TGTGCCAGCAGCTTACTACTAGCGGGAAAGACCGGGGAGCTGTTTTTT	CASSLLLAGKTGELFF
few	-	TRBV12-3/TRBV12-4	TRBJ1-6	TGTGCCAGCAGTTATTCGGGACGGACTTCCGAGGATTCACCCCTCCACTTT	CASSYSGRTSEDSPLHF
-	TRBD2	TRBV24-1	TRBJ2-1	TGTGCCACCAGTGATCTCGGAAAAGCGGGAGGGCCAGGTGAGCAGTTCTTC	CATSDLGKAGGPGEQFF
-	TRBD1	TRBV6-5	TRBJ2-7	TGTGCCAGCAGATATGGGACAGGGAGGGGATACGAGCAGTACTTC	CASRYGTGRGYEQYF
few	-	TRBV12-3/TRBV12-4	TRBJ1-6	TGTGCCAGCAGTCAGGTTGGTTCACCCCTCCACTTT	CASSQVGSPLHF
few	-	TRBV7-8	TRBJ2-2	TGTGCCAGCAGCTTACCAGCGACGTACACCGGGGAGCTGTTTTTT	CASSLPATYTGELFF
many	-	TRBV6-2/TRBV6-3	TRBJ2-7	TGTGCCAGCAGTTTTCTACAGGCGATTAACGAGCAGTACTTC	CASSFLQAINEQYF
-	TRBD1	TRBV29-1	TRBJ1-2	TGCAGCGTTCAGGACAGGCCTGGTAACACCTTC	CSVQDRPGNTF
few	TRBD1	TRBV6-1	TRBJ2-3	TGTGCCAGCAACCCCGGGACAGGGGCATTTACGCAGTATTTT	CASNPGTGAFTQYF
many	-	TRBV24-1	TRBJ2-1	TGTGCCACCAGTGATCCTAGCGTTTCCTACAATGAGCAGTTCTTC	CATSDPSVSYNEQFF
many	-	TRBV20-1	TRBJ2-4	TGCAGTGCTAGAATGATCGGGGCCCTCAACATTCAGTACTTC	CSARMIGALNIQYF
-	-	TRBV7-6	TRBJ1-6	TGTGCCAGCAGCGCCGAGGGACCGATATATAATTCACCCCTCCACTTT	CASSAEGPIYNSPLHF
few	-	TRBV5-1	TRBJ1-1	TGCGCCAGCAGCTTGAACAAGAACACTGAAGCTTTCTTT	CASSLNKNTEAFF
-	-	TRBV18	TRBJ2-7	TGTGCCAGCTCACCAACTTTCTACGAGCAGTACTTC	CASSPTFYEQYF